The clone carrying this T cell receptor (beta chain) was seen only a few times. Its matching antigen is unknown. Baseline, cycle 4 day 1, and cycle 7 day 1 were the blood sampling points. The data were produced by immunoSEQ multiplex PCR, yet TCRdb's version contains in-frame clones alone and is incomplete. The sample has fewer than 60,000 clones, around 86% seen once. The data were taken from a study of OX40 agonist ivuxolimab in advanced cancers. Turning to the study itself: Partial responses occurred in Three dose-escalation patients, one with hepatocellular carcinoma and two with cutaneous melanoma.

General study findings and limits: By week 6 at 0.1 to 3.0 mg/kg, blood CD4+ and CD8+ T cells had expanded clonally. In CD8+ T cells, expanded clones were on average more numerous than in CD4+.

V was shortened by 5 bases and J by 3 bases, with 8 bases between the two germline ends. The germline CDR1 and CDR2 sequences are WNHNN and SYGVQD (reference sequence). The CDR3 has 12 residues. The sample here was CD4+ or CD8+ T cells sorted from blood, taken in a trial of the OX40 agonist ivuxolimab. This clonotype was sampled from an adult with an advanced solid tumor such as melanoma, head and neck, liver or kidney cancer. The V call is TRBV10-1, the J call TRBJ2-7; D might be TRBD1 (5 bases). The CDR3 sequence: CASSKGDYEQYF. CDR3 DNA sequence: TGCGCCAGCAGTAAAGGGGACTACGAGCAGTACTTC.